This T cell receptor beta chain originates from a study of blood T cell repertoires in COVID-19. Overall study: COVID-19 samples from acute and convalescent phases originated in the United States, Italy and Spain. Nucleic acid was either cDNA or gDNA, and it came from T cells, B-cell-depleted T cells, or PBMCs.

In the study's own analysis: Amplification of reference gene primers provided the estimated nucleated cell counts. Produced via immunoSEQ multiplex PCR; TCRdb's table is partial and in-frame only. D and trimming come from the DNA, and the V and J calls and clone size come from that table. The data show around 80,000 clones, roughly 86% seen once. This clone came up once. Germline-derived CDR1 and CDR2 are MNHEY and SVGAGI. The CDR3 runs 16 residues. V lost 4 bases, J lost 9 bases, and 15 bases stayed unmatched. The clonotype was recovered from a man older than 75 with active or convalescent COVID-19. Sequencing was done on a sample of peripheral blood. V gene TRBV6-5 combines with J gene TRBJ2-1; the match to TRBD2 covers 7 bases. CDR3 sequence: CASSSPRDYGRGEQFF. Written as DNA, the CDR3 is TGTGCCAGCAGTTCGCCCCGGGACTATGGACGGGGTGAGCAGTTCTTC.